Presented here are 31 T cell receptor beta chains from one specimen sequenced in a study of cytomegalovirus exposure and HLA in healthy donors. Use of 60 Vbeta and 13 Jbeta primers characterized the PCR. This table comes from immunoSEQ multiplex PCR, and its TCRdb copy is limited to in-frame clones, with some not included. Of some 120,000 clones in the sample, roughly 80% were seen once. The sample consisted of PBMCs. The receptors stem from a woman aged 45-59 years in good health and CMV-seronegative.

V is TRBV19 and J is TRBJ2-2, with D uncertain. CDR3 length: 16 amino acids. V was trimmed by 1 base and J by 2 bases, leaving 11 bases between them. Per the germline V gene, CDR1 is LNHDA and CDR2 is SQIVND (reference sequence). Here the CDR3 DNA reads TGTGCCAGTAGTATAGTGGGCGCAGAAAACACCGGGGAGCTGTTTTTT. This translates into CASSIVGAENTGELFF.

Written as DNA, the CDR3 is TGTGCCAGCAGCTTTCGGAGAGGGAATGAGCAGTTCTTC. It yields the protein CASSFRRGNEQFF. The V call is TRBV7-2, the J call TRBJ2-1, with D possibly TRBD2 on 5 matching bases. Germline loops: CDR1 SGHTA, CDR2 FQGNSA. CDR3 length: 13 residues. The ends were cut back, 3 bases at V and 7 bases at J, with 10 bases in the middle.

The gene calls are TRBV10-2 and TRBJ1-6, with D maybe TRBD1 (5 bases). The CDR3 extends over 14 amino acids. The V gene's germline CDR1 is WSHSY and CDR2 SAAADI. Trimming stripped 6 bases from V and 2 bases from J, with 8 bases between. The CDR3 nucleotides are TGCGCCAGCAGGGGGCAGGCCTATAATTCACCCCTCCACTTT. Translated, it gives CASRGQAYNSPLHF.

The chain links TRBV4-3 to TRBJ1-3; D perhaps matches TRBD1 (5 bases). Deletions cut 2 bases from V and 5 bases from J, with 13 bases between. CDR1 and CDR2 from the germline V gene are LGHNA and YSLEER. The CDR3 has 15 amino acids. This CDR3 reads CASSQNGGFRNTIYF. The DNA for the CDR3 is TGCGCCAGCAGCCAAAACGGGGGGTTTAGAAACACCATATATTTT.

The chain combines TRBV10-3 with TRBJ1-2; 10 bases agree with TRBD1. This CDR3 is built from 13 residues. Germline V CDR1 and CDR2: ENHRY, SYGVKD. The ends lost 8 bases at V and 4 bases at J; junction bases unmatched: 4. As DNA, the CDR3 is TGTGCCATCGCCCGGGACAGGGGCTATGGCTACACCTTC. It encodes CAIARDRGYGYTF.

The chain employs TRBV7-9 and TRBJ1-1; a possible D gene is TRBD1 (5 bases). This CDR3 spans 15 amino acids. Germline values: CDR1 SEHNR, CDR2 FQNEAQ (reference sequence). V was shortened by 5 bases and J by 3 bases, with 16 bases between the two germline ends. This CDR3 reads CASSQTRGWDTEAFF. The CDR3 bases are TGTGCCAGCAGCCAAACGCGGGGCTGGGACACTGAAGCTTTCTTT.

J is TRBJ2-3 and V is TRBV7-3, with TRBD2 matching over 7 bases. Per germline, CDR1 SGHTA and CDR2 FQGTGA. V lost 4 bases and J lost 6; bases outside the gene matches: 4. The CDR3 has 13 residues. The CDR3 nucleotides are TGTGCCAGCAGCTCAGCCGGGGGGGATACGCAGTATTTT. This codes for CASSSAGGDTQYF.

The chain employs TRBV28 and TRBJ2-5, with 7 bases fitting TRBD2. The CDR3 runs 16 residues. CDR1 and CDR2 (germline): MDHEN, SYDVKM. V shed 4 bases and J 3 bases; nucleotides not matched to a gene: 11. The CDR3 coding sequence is TGTGCCAGCAGTTGGGCGGGAGACGCGAGGAAAGAGACCCAGTACTTC. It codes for CASSWAGDARKETQYF. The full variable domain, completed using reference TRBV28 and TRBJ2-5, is DVKVTQSSRYLVKRTGEKVFLECVQDMDHENMFWYRQDPGLGLRLIYFSYDVKMKEKGDIPEGYSVSREKKERFSLILESASTNQTSMYLCASSWAGDARKETQYFGPGTRLLVL.

CDR3 sequence reads: CATIQGAGNTIYF. DNA of the CDR3: TGTGCCACTATACAGGGCGCTGGAAACACCATATATTTT. The V gene is TRBV28, the J gene TRBJ1-3, with D possibly TRBD1 on 6 matching bases. V was cut by 10 bases and J by 2 bases, with 12 bases left in between. Germline V lookup: CDR1 MDHEN, CDR2 SYDVKM. The CDR3 sequence is 13 residues long.

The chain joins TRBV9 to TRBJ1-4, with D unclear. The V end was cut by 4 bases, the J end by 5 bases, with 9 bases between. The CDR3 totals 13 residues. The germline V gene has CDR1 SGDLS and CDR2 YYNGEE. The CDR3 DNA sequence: TGTGCCAGCAGCTCGGACTCGAATGAAAAACTGTTTTTT. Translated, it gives CASSSDSNEKLFF.

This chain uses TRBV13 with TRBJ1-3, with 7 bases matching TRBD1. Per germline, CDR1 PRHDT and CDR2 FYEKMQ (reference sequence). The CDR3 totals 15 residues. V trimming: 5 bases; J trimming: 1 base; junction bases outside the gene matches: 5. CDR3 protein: CASSKDRSSGNTIYF. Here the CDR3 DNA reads TGTGCCAGCAGCAAGGACAGGAGTTCTGGAAACACCATATATTTT.

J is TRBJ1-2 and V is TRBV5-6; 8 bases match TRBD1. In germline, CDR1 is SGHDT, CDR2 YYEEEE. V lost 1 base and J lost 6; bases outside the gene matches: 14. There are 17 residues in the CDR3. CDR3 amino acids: CASSLWGDPRGRDGYTF. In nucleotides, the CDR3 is TGTGCCAGCAGCTTGTGGGGGGACCCCAGGGGGCGCGATGGCTACACCTTC. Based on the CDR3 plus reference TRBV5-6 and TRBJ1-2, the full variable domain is DAGVTQSPTHLIKTRGQQVTLRCSPKSGHDTVSWYQQALGQGPQFIFQYYEEEERQRGNFPDRFSGHQFPNYSSELNVNALLLGDSALYLCASSLWGDPRGRDGYTFGSGTRLTVV.

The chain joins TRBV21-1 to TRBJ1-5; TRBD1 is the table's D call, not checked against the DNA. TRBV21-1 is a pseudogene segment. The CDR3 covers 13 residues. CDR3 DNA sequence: TGTGCCAGCAGCATACAGTTATTACAGCCCCAGCATTTT. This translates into CASSIQLLQPQHF.

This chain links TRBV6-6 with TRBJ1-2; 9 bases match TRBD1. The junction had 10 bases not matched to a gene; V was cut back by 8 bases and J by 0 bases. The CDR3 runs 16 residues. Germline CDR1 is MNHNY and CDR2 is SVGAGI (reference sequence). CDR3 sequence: CASGTRDREANYGYTF. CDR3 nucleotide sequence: TGTGCCAGCGGAACCAGGGACAGGGAAGCTAACTATGGCTACACCTTC.

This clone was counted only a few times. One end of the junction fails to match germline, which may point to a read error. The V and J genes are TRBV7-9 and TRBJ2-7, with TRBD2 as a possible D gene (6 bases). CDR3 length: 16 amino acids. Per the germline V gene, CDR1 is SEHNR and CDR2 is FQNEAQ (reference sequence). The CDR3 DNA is TGTTCCAGCAGCGGTGAGCCCGGGACTGAGGCCTACGAGCAGTACTTC. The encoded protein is CSSSGEPGTEAYEQYF.

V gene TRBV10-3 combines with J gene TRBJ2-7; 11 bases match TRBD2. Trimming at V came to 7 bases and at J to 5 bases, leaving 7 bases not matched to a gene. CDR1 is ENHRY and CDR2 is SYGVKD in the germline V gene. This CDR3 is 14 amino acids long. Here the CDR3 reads CAIKLAGVENEQYF. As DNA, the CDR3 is TGTGCCATCAAACTAGCGGGAGTAGAAAACGAGCAGTACTTC.

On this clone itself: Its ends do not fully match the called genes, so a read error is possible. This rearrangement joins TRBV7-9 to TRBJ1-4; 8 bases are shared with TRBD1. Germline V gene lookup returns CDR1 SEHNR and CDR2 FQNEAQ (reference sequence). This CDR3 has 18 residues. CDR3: CSSRPTGAPVRGTEKLFF. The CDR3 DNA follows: TGTTCCAGCAGGCCGACAGGGGCCCCCGTCCGAGGCACTGAAAAACTGTTTTTT.

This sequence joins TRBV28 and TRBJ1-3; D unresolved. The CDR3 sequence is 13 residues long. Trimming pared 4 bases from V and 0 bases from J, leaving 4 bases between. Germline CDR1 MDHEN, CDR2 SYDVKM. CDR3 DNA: TGTGCCAGCAGTTCTAGCTCTGGAAACACCATATATTTT. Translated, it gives CASSSSSGNTIYF.

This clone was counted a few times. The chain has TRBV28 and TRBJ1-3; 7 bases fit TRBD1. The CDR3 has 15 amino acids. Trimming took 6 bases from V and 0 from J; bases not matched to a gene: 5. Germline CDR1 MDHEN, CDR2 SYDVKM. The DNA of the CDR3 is TGTGCCAGCAGCTGGACAGGTCTCTCTGGAAACACCATATATTTT. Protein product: CASSWTGLSGNTIYF.

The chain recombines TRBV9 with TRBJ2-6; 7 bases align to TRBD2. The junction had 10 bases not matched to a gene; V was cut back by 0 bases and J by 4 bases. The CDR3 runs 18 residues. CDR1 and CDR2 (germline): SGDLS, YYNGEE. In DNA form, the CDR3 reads TGTGCCAGCAGCGTAGCTGGAGCGGGGACGTGGGGGGCCAACGTCCTGACTTTC. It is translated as CASSVAGAGTWGANVLTF.

CDR3 bases: TGTGCCAGTAGTATGGGACTCACCCAAGGGGGCTACACCTTC. It codes for CASSMGLTQGGYTF. This sequence joins TRBV19 and TRBJ1-2; tentatively, D is TRBD1 (5 bases). V shed 3 bases and J shed 8 bases, with 16 bases lying between them. The CDR3 spans 14 residues. Germline CDR1 is LNHDA and CDR2 is SQIVND (reference sequence).

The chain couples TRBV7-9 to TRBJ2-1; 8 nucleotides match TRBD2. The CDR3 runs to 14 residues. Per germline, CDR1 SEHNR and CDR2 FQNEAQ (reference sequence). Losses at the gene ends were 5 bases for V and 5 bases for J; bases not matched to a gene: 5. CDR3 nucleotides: TGTGCCAGCAGCCCCAGACTAGCGAACAATGAGCAGTTCTTC. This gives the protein CASSPRLANNEQFF.

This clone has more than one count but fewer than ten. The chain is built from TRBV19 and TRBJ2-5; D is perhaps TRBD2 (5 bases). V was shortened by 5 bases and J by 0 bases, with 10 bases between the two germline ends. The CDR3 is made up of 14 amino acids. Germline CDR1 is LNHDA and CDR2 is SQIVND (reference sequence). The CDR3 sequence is CASSPSNYQETQYF. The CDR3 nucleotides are TGTGCCAGTAGTCCTAGCAACTACCAAGAGACCCAGTACTTC.

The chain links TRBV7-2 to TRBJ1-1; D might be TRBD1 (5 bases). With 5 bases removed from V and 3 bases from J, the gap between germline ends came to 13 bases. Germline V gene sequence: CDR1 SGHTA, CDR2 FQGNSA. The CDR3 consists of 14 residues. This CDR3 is CASSGMGGYTEAFF. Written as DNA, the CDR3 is TGTGCCAGCAGCGGGATGGGGGGGTACACTGAAGCTTTCTTT.

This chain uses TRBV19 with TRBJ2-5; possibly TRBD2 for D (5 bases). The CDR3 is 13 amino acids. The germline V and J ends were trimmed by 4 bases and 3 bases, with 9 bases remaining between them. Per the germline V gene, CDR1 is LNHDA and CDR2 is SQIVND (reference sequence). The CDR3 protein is CASSTRVEETQYF. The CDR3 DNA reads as TGTGCCAGTAGTACGCGGGTGGAAGAGACCCAGTACTTC.

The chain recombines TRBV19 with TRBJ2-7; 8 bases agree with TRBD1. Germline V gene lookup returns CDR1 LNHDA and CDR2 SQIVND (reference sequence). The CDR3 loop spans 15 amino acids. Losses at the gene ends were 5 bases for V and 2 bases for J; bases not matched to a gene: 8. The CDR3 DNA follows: TGTGCCAGTAGTGGCGCCGGGACAGGACCCTACGAGCAGTACTTC. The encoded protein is CASSGAGTGPYEQYF.

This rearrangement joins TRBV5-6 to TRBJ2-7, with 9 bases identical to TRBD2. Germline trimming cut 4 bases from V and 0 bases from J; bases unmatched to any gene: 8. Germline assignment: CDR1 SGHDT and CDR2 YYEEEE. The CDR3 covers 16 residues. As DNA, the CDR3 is TGTGCCAGCAGCAGCTGGGTAGCGGGAGACTCCTACGAGCAGTACTTC. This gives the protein CASSSWVAGDSYEQYF.

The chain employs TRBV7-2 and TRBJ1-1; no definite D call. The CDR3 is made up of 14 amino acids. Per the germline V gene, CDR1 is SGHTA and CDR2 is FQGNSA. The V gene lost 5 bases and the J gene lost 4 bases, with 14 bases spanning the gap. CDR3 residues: CASSPRAGSTEAFF. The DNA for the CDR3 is TGTGCCAGCAGCCCGCGGGCGGGGAGCACTGAAGCTTTCTTT.

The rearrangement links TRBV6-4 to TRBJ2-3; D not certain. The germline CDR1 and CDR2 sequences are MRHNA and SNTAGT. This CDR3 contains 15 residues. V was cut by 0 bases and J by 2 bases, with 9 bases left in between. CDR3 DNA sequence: TGTGCCAGCAGTGACTCGGTGGCCCCCACAGATACGCAGTATTTT. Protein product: CASSDSVAPTDTQYF.

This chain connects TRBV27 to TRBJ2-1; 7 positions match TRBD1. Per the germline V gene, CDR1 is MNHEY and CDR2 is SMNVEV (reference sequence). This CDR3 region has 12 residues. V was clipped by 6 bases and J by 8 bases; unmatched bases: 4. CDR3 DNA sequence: TGTGCCAGCAGGGAGAGGGGGCATGAGCAGTTCTTC. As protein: CASRERGHEQFF.

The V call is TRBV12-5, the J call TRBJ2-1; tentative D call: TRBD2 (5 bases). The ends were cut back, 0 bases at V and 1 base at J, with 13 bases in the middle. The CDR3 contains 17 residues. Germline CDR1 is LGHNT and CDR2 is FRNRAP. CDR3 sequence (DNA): TGTGCTAGTGGTTTGGTAGAGGGCAGCCATTCCTACAATGAGCAGTTCTTC. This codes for CASGLVEGSHSYNEQFF.